This TCR beta chain is drawn from a study of shared clonotypes between healthy human individuals. Study-level findings and limits: Although depth was large, rarefaction showed that sequencing of the sorted subsets was incomplete.

CDR1 and CDR2 from the germline V gene are KGHSH and LQKENI. Deletions cut 3 bases from V and 5 bases from J, with 13 bases between. The CDR3 consists of 14 residues. Each replicate PCR on the sorted subsets used 200 to 250 ng DNA (around 30,000 T cell genomes). Sequencing used immunoSEQ multiplex PCR; TCRdb keeps in-frame clones, though not all of them. The data contain over 850,000 clones, 78% of them seen just once; the ten biggest clones take up approximately 0.5%. About this clone: Its matching antigen is unknown.

The TCR sequence derives from a man younger than 30 in good health. Some clones in this sample may be carry-over from other donors' samples. The chain couples TRBV18 to TRBJ1-1; D perhaps matches TRBD1 (5 bases). Sequencing was done on a sample of memory CD4+ T cells from PBMCs. Subset: CD45RA-negative fraction. The CDR3 nucleotides are TGTGCCAGCTCACCCATCCTCCGGGGGACTGAAGCTTTCTTT. Residues: CASSPILRGTEAFF.